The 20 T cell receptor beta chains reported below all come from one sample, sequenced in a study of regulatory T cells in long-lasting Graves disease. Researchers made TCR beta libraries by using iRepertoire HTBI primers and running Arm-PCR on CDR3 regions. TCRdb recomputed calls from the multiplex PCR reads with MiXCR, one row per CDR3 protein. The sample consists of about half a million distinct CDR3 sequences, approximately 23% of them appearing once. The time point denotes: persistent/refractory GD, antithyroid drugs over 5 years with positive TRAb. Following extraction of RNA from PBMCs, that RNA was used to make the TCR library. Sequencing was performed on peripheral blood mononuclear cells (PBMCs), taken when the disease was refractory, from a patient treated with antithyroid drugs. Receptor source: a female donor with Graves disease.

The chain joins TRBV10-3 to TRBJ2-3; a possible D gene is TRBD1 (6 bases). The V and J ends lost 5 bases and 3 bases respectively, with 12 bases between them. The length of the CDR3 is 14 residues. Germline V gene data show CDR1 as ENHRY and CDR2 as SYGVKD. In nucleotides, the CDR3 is TGTGCCATCAGTCCGGCAGGGGCGACAGATACGCAGTATTTT. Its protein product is CAISPAGATDTQYF.

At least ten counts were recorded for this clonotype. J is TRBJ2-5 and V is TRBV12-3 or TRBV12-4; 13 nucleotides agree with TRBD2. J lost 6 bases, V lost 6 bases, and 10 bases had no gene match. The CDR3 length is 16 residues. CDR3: CASRRRTSGSGKTQYF. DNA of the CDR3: TGTGCCAGCAGACGTCGGACTAGCGGGAGTGGAAAGACCCAGTACTTC.

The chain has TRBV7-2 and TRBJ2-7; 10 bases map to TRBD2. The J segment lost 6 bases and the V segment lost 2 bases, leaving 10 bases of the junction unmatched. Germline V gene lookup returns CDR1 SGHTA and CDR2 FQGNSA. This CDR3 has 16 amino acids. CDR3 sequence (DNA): TGTGCCAGCAGCTTACCCATAAGCGGGAGGGACGTCGAGCAGTACTTC. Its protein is CASSLPISGRDVEQYF.

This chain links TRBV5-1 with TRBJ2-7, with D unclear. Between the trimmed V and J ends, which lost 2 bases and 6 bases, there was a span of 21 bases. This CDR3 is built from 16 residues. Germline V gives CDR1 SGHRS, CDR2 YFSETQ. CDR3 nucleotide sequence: TGCGCCAGCAGCTTCGGACCCTCAGCCACGGGCTCCGAGCAGTACTTC. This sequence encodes CASSFGPSATGSEQYF. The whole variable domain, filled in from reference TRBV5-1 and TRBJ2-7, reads KAGVTQTPRYLIKTRGQQVTLSCSPISGHRSVSWYQQTPGQGLQFLFEYFSETQRNKGNFPGRFSGRQFSNSRSEMNVSTLELGDSALYLCASSFGPSATGSEQYFGPGTRLTVT.

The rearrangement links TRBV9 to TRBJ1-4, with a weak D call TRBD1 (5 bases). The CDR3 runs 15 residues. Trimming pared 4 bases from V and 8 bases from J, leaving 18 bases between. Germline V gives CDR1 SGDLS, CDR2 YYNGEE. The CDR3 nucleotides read TGTGCCAGCAGCCGTCAAACATGGGGGTCGGAAAAACTGTTTTTT. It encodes CASSRQTWGSEKLFF. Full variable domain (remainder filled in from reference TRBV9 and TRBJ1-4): DSGVTQTPKHLITATGQRVTLRCSPRSGDLSVYWYQQSLDQGLQFLIQYYNGEERAKGNILERFSAQQFPDLHSELNLSSLELGDSALYFCASSRQTWGSEKLFFGSGTQLSVL.

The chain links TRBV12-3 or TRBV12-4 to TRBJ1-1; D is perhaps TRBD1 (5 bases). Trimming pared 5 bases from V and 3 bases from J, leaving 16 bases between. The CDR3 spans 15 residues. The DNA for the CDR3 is TGTGCCAGCAGTCATCGGCCGGGACGCGACACTGAAGCTTTCTTT. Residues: CASSHRPGRDTEAFF.

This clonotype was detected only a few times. The DNA of the CDR3 is TGTGCCAGTAGTATAGTTCCCGATTTTTCCGGCTACACCTTC. Protein: CASSIVPDFSGYTF. The chain is built from TRBV19 and TRBJ1-2; D unclear. The length of the CDR3 is 14 residues. The germline V and J ends were trimmed by 1 base and 8 bases, with 14 bases remaining between them. The germline V gene has CDR1 LNHDA and CDR2 SQIVND (reference sequence).

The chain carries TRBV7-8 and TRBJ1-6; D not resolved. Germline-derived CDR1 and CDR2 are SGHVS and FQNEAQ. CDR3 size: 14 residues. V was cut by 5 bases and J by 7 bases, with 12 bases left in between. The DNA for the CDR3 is TGTGCCAGCAGCAGCGACGGGCTAAATTCACCCCTCCACTTT. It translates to CASSSDGLNSPLHF.

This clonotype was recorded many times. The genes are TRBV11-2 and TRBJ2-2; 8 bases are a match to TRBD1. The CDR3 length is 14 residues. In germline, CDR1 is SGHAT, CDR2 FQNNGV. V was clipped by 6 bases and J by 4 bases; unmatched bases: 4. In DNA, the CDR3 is TGTGCCAGCAGGACAGGGGCTTCCACCGGGGAGCTGTTTTTT. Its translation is CASRTGASTGELFF. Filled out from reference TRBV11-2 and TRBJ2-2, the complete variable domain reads EAGVAQSPRYKIIEKRQSVAFWCNPISGHATLYWYQQILGQGPKLLIQFQNNGVVDDSQLPKDRFSAERLKGVDSTLKIQPAKLEDSAVYLCASRTGASTGELFFGEGSRLTVL.

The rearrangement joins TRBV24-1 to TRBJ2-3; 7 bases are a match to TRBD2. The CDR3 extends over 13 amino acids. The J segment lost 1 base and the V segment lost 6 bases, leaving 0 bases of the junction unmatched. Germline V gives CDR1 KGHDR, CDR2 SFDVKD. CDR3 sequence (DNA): TGTGCCACCAGTAGCGGGGGCACAGATACGCAGTATTTT. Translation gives CATSSGGTDTQYF.

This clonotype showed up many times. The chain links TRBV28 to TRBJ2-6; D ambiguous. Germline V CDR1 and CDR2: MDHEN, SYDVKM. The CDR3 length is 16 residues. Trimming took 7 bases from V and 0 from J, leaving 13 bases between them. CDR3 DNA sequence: TGTGCCAGCACCCCGCCGGGCACCTCTGGGGCCAACGTCCTGACTTTC. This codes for CASTPPGTSGANVLTF.

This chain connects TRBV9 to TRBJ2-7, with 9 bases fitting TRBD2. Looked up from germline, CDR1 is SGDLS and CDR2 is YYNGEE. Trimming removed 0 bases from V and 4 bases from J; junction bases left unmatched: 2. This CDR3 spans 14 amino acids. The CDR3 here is CASSVATSGYEQYF. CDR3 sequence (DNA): TGTGCCAGCAGCGTAGCTACTAGCGGGTACGAGCAGTACTTC.

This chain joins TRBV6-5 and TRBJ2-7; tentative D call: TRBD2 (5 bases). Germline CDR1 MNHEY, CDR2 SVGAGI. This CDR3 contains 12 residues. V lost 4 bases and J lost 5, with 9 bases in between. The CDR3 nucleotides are TGTGCCAGCAGTTTTACTAGAGACGAGCAGTACTTC. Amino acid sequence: CASSFTRDEQYF.

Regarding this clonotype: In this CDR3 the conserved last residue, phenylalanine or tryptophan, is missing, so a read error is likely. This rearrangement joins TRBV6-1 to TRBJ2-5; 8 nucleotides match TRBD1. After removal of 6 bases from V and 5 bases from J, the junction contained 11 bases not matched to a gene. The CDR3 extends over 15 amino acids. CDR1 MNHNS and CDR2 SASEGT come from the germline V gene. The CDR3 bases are TGTGCCAGCAGCAATCGACAGGGGAGTACGGAGACCCAGTACCTC. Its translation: CASSNRQGSTETQYL.

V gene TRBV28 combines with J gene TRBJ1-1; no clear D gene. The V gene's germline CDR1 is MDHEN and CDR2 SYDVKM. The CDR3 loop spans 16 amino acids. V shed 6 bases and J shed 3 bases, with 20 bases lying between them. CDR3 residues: CASSPPGEGGDTEAFF. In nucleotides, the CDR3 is TGTGCCAGCAGCCCCCCTGGAGAGGGTGGGGACACTGAAGCTTTCTTT. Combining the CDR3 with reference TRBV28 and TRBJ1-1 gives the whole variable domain DVKVTQSSRYLVKRTGEKVFLECVQDMDHENMFWYRQDPGLGLRLIYFSYDVKMKEKGDIPEGYSVSREKKERFSLILESASTNQTSMYLCASSPPGEGGDTEAFFGQGTRLTVV.

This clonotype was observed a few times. CDR3 DNA sequence: TGTGCCAGCAGCCGTTGGGACAGTTCCTACGAGCAGTACTTC. It codes for CASSRWDSSYEQYF. V and J are TRBV11-3 and TRBJ2-7; 7 positions match TRBD1. There are 14 residues in the CDR3. V lost 5 bases and J lost 1; bases outside the gene matches: 5. Looked up from germline, CDR1 is SGHNT and CDR2 is YENEEA.

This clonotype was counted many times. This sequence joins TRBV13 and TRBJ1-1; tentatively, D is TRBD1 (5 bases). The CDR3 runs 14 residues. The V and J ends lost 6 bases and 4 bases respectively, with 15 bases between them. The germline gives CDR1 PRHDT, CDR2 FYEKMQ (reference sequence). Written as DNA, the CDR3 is TGTGCCAGCAGTAGGGGTATCGGGGGCACTGAAGCTTTCTTT. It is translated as CASSRGIGGTEAFF. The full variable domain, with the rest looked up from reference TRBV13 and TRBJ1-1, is AAGVIQSPRHLIKEKRETATLKCYPIPRHDTVYWYQQGPGQDPQFLISFYEKMQSDKGSIPDRFSAQQFSDYHSELNMSSLELGDSALYFCASSRGIGGTEAFFGQGTRLTVV.

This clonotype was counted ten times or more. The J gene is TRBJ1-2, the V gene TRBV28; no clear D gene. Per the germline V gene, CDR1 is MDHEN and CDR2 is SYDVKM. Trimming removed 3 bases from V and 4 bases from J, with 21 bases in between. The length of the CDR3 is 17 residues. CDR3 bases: TGTGCCAGCAGTTTCCCCCTTTGGGTAAAGCCACGCTATGGCTACACCTTC. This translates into CASSFPLWVKPRYGYTF.

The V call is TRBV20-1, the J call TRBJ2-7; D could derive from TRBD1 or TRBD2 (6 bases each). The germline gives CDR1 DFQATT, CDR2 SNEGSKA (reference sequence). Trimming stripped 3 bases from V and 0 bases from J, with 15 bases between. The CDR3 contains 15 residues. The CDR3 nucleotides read TGCAGTGCTAGGGCGCGGGACACGCGCTCCTACGAGCAGTACTTC. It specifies CSARARDTRSYEQYF.

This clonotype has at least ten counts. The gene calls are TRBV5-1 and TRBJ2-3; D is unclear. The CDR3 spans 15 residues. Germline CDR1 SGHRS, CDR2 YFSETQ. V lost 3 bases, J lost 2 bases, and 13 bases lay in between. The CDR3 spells CASSYDPGVTDTQYF. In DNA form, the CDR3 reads TGCGCCAGCAGCTACGATCCTGGTGTCACAGATACGCAGTATTTT.